The TCR beta chain under discussion was sequenced for a study of regulatory T cells in long-lasting Graves disease. CDR1 is DFQATT, CDR2 SNEGSKA, per germline (reference sequence). V shed 3 bases, J shed 5 bases, and the junction held 9 bases outside the gene matches. The CDR3 consists of 16 residues. This clonotype was counted many times. Time point in this sample: newly diagnosed GD, antithyroid drugs for less than 3 months. Preparation of the TCR library used RNA extracted from PBMCs. Building the TCR beta libraries relied on iRepertoire HTBI primers, and CDR3 regions underwent Arm-PCR. As originally analysed: Detected in the samples were approximately 58 TRBV and 15 or so TRBJ segments. MiXCR, applied by TCRdb to the multiplex PCR reads, yields one record per CDR3 protein. The V and J calls come from TCRdb's annotation, not from the publication. The table includes 200,000 to 250,000 distinct CDR3 sequences, approximately 18% detected once.

In addition, the sample was reused for a study of T cells in Graves' hyperthyroidism and ophthalmopathy. This second study notes: Absence of ophthalmopathy progression within 18 months defined stable Graves' hyperthyroidism. Initially, a first-round RT-PCR of the TCR CDR3 employed the HTBI primer set. Most thyroid-expanded clonotypes above 0.001 were also found in blood.

This sample comprised peripheral blood mononuclear cells (PBMCs), obtained at new diagnosis, from a patient treated with antithyroid drugs. The source of this sequence is a woman aged 25 to 39 with Graves disease. The V call is TRBV20-1, the J call TRBJ1-6; TRBD1 matches at 8 bases. This chain's CDR3 is CSASAGGNPNNSPLHF. CDR3 DNA sequence: TGCAGTGCTAGTGCAGGGGGCAACCCGAATAATTCACCCCTCCACTTT.